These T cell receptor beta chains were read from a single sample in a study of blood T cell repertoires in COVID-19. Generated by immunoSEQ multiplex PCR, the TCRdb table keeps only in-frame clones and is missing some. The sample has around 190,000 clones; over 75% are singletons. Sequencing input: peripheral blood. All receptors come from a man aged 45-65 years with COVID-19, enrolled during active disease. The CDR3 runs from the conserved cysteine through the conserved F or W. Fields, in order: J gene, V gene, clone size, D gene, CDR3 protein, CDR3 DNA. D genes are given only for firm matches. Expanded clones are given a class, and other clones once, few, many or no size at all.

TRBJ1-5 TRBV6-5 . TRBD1 CASSTIQGRDQPQHF TGTGCCAGCAGTACCATACAGGGGCGGGATCAGCCCCAGCATTTT
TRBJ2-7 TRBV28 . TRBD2 CASSRSGGEQYF TGTGCCAGCAGTCGGTCGGGGGGCGAGCAGTACTTC
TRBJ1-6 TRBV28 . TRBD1 CASSPPLGQGAHSPLHF TGTGCCAGCAGTCCCCCGTTGGGACAGGGGGCGCATTCACCCCTCCACTTT
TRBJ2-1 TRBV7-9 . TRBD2 CASSPTSADEQFF TGTGCCAGCAGCCCCACTAGCGCCGATGAGCAGTTCTTC
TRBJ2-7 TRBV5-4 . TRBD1 CASSPQGINEQYF TGTGCCAGCAGCCCACAGGGGATCAACGAGCAGTACTTC
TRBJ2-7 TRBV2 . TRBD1 CASSVWDRGRHEQYF TGTGCCAGCAGTGTTTGGGACAGGGGGCGCCACGAGCAGTACTTC
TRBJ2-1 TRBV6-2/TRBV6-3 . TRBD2 CASSYGFGLAPNEQFF TGTGCCAGCAGTTACGGTTTCGGACTAGCTCCCAATGAGCAGTTCTTC
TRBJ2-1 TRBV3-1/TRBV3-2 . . CASSVRGALAQYNEQFF TGTGCCAGCAGCGTTCGAGGGGCGCTAGCGCAATACAATGAGCAGTTCTTC
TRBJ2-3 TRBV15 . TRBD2 CATRGLAGGADTQYF TGTGCCACCAGAGGACTAGCGGGAGGGGCAGATACGCAGTATTTT
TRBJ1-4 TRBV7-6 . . CASSLVRENEKLFF TGTGCCAGCAGCTTAGTCAGGGAAAATGAAAAACTGTTTTTT
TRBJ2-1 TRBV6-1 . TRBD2 CASSAVSSGSLGLEQFF TGTGCCAGCAGTGCTGTGTCGAGCGGGAGTTTGGGGCTTGAGCAGTTCTTC
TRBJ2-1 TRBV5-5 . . CASSSSGPRRDEQFF TGTGCCAGCAGCTCGTCCGGGCCACGGCGGGATGAGCAGTTCTTC
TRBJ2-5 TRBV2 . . CASYRLEETQYF TGTGCCAGCTATCGGTTAGAAGAGACCCAGTACTTC
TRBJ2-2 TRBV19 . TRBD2 CATAKNLLAGGDTGELFF TGTGCCACTGCGAAAAACCTCCTAGCGGGGGGGGACACCGGGGAGCTGTTTTTT
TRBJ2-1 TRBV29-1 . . CSVKRQDPSYNEQFF TGCAGCGTCAAACGACAGGACCCCTCCTACAATGAGCAGTTCTTC
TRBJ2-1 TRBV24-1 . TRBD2 CATSDSTLGSGRANEQFF TGTGCCACCAGTGATTCCACCTTAGGTAGCGGGAGGGCCAATGAGCAGTTCTTC
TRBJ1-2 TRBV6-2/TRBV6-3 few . CASSDTGFYGYTF TGTGCCAGCAGCGATACAGGGTTCTATGGCTACACCTTC
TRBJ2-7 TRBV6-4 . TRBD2 CANGATSGESYEQYF TGTGCCAACGGTGCGACTAGCGGAGAATCCTACGAGCAGTACTTC
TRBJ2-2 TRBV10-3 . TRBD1 CAISGQGGIAGELFF TGTGCCATCAGTGGACAGGGGGGAATTGCCGGGGAGCTGTTTTTT
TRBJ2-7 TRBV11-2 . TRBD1 CASSFGQGAPHEQYF TGTGCCAGCAGCTTCGGACAGGGGGCGCCCCACGAGCAGTACTTC
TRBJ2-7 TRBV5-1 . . CASSGTGQGPRYEQYF TGCGCCAGCAGCGGGACGGGACAAGGACCCCGCTACGAGCAGTACTTC
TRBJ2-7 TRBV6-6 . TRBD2 CASRKGLAGTYEQYF TGTGCCAGCAGAAAGGGACTAGCGGGAACCTACGAGCAGTACTTC
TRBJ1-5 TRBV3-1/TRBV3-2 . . CASSPLQGTQPQHF TGTGCCAGCAGCCCATTGCAGGGAACTCAGCCCCAGCATTTT
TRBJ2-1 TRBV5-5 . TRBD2 CASSLGLAGGLGEQFF TGTGCCAGCAGCCTGGGACTAGCGGGAGGGCTTGGTGAGCAGTTCTTC
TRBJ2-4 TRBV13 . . CASSFGDKDIQYF TGTGCCAGCAGCTTTGGGGACAAAGACATTCAGTACTTC
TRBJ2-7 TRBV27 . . CASSPGIAYEQYF TGTGCCAGCAGTCCAGGGATAGCCTACGAGCAGTACTTC
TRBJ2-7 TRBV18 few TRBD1 CASSPQGQSYEQYF TGTGCCAGCTCACCGCAGGGACAGAGCTACGAGCAGTACTTC
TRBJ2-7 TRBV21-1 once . CASSRNPTGALNPYEQYF TGTGCCAGCAGCAGGAACCCAACAGGGGCCCTAAACCCCTACGAGCAGTACTTC
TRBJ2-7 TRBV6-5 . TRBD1 CASRTGGSHEQYF TGTGCCAGCAGAACAGGGGGCTCCCACGAGCAGTACTTC
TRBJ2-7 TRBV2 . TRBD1 CASSSGQGSIEQYF TGTGCCAGCAGCTCGGGACAGGGGTCTATCGAGCAGTACTTC
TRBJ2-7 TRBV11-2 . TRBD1 CASSSTGYEQYF TGTGCCAGCAGCTCGACAGGGTACGAGCAGTACTTC
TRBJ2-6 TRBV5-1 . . CASSLTGNVLSGANVLTF TGCGCCAGCAGCTTGACAGGGAATGTCCTCTCTGGGGCCAACGTCCTGACTTTC
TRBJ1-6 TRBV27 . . CASSLSMGGARSPLHF TGTGCCAGCAGTTTATCGATGGGGGGGGCTCGTTCACCCCTCCACTTT
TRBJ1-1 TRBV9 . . CASSVAAGNTEAFF TGTGCCAGCAGCGTAGCAGCAGGGAACACTGAAGCTTTCTTT
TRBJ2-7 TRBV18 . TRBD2 CASSQTSGDSYEQYF TGTGCCAGCTCACAGACTAGCGGGGACTCCTACGAGCAGTACTTC
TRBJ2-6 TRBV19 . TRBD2 CASSTRVTSGFSGANVLTF TGTGCCAGTAGTACGAGGGTGACTAGCGGGTTCTCTGGGGCCAACGTCCTGACTTTC
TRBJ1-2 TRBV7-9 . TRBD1 CASSQIWDWQGASGYTF TGTGCCAGCAGCCAAATTTGGGATTGGCAGGGGGCGAGCGGCTACACCTTC
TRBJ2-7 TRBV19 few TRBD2 CASSSSASGSHEQYF TGTGCCAGTAGTAGCTCGGCTAGCGGGAGCCACGAGCAGTACTTC
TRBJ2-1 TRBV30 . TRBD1 CAWSGQVGHNEQFF TGTGCCTGGAGCGGACAGGTGGGTCACAATGAGCAGTTCTTC
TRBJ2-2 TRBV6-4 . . CASIGTTNTGELFF TGTGCCAGCATCGGGACAACGAACACCGGGGAGCTGTTTTTT
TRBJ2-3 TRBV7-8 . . CASSPRQPWGTDTQYF TGTGCCAGCAGCCCCCGACAGCCGTGGGGCACAGATACGCAGTATTTT
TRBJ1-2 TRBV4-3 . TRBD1 CASSQDPGTAPLGGGYTF TGCGCCAGCAGCCAAGATCCCGGGACAGCCCCTCTCGGCGGTGGCTACACCTTC
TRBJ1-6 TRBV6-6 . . CASSPYNSPLHF TGTGCCAGCAGTCCTTATAATTCACCCCTCCACTTT
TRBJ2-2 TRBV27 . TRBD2 CASVAGGLTGELFF TGTGCCAGCGTAGCGGGAGGTCTCACCGGGGAGCTGTTTTTT
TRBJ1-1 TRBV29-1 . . CSVEGGILGTEAFF TGCAGCGTTGAAGGCGGGATATTGGGAACTGAAGCTTTCTTT
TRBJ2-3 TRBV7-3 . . CASSFYSGTDTQYF TGTGCCAGCAGCTTTTACAGTGGCACAGATACGCAGTATTTT
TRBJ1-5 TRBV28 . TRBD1 CASSLWTPGQGRNQPQHF TGTGCCAGCAGTTTATGGACTCCGGGACAGGGAAGAAATCAGCCCCAGCATTTT
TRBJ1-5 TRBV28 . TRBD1 CASWGTGEYQPQHF TGTGCCAGCTGGGGGACAGGGGAGTATCAGCCCCAGCATTTT
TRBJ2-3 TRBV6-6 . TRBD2 CASSPASGGAYTQYF TGTGCCAGCAGCCCCGCCAGCGGGGGGGCATATACGCAGTATTTT
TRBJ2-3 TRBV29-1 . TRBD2 CSASLAGGTDTQYF TGCAGCGCTTCCTTAGCGGGGGGCACAGATACGCAGTATTTT
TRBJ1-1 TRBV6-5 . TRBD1 CASSHDREAGTEAFF TGTGCCAGCAGTCACGACAGGGAAGCGGGCACTGAAGCTTTCTTT